This note documents a single T cell receptor beta chain sequence. The data originate from a study of shared clonotypes between healthy human individuals. Trimming took off 8 bases at V and 1 base at J, with 11 bases between the two ends. The CDR3 covers 13 residues. Germline CDR1 is LNHDA and CDR2 is SQIVND (reference sequence). Assay used: immunoSEQ multiplex PCR; TCRdb lists only in-frame clones, some missing. The data contain approximately 530,000 clones, 95% to 96% of them singletons. This chain joins TRBV19 and TRBJ1-1, with D unclear. The sequence derives from a woman aged 30 to 39 in good health. The sample comprised naive CD4+ T cells sorted from blood. The subset here: CD45RA+ positively selected. CDR3 loop: CASQKRENTEAFF. The CDR3 DNA reads TGTGCCAGTCAAAAGCGGGAGAACACTGAAGCTTTCTTT. The whole variable domain, remainder taken from reference TRBV19 and TRBJ1-1, is DGGITQSPKYLFRKEGQNVTLSCEQNLNHDAMYWYRQDPGQGLRLIYYSQIVNDFQKGDIAEGYSVSREKKESFPLTVTSAQKNPTAFYLCASQKRENTEAFFGQGTRLTVV.